The next 32 T cell receptor beta chains were all read from a single sample in a study of blood T cell repertoires in COVID-19. Using immunoSEQ multiplex PCR, the repertoire was profiled, and TCRdb retains in-frame clones only, with some absent. The sample has approximately 70,000 clones, more than 75% seen once. Material: peripheral blood. The source of these receptors is a human donor in a cohort sampled during active COVID-19.

This clone has only a few counts. CDR3 nucleotide sequence: TGTGCCAGTAGTTCTTTCAGTAGGAGTAGCAATCAGCCCCAGCATTTT. It specifies CASSSFSRSSNQPQHF. This chain uses TRBV19 with TRBJ1-5, with D uncertain. V dropped 5 bases and J dropped 0 bases, with 14 bases sitting between them. The CDR3 extends over 16 amino acids. The V gene's germline CDR1 is LNHDA and CDR2 SQIVND (reference sequence).

The chain employs TRBV15 and TRBJ2-3; 8 bases are a match to TRBD2. In germline, CDR1 is LNHNV, CDR2 YYDKDF (reference sequence). The CDR3 contains 19 residues. Unmatched junction bases numbered 12, after V lost 1 base and J lost 0 bases. The CDR3 region has the DNA TGTGCCACCAGCAGAGCTCCCGGGGGTAGCGGGACTAGCACAGATACGCAGTATTTT. Translated, it gives CATSRAPGGSGTSTDTQYF.

The genes are TRBV5-6 and TRBJ1-1; TRBD1 agrees at 8 bases. V trimming: 3 bases; J trimming: 1 base; junction bases outside the gene matches: 2. The germline V gene encodes CDR1 SGHDT and CDR2 YYEEEE. CDR3 length equals 14 residues. The DNA of the CDR3 is TGTGCCAGCAGCTATGACAGGGGGAACACTGAAGCTTTCTTT. Translation: CASSYDRGNTEAFF. Together with reference TRBV5-6 and TRBJ1-1, the CDR3 gives the full variable domain: DAGVTQSPTHLIKTRGQQVTLRCSPKSGHDTVSWYQQALGQGPQFIFQYYEEEERQRGNFPDRFSGHQFPNYSSELNVNALLLGDSALYLCASSYDRGNTEAFFGQGTRLTVV.

This chain uses TRBV19 with TRBJ1-5; weak D call: TRBD1 (6 bases). Germline V gives CDR1 LNHDA, CDR2 SQIVND (reference sequence). The ends were cut back, 7 bases at V and 3 bases at J, with 10 bases in the middle. The length of the CDR3 is 13 residues. The CDR3 region is CASTGQFNQPQHF. CDR3 bases: TGTGCCAGTACCGGACAGTTCAATCAGCCCCAGCATTTT.

The chain couples TRBV3-1 (or the pseudogene TRBV3-2) to TRBJ1-6; 7 bases are shared with TRBD1. Trimming cost V 2 bases and J 8 bases; bases outside gene matches: 12. The CDR3 contains 17 residues. Germline values: CDR1 LGHDT, CDR2 YNNKEL (reference sequence). The CDR3 here is CASSQTLMTGTYSPLHF. Here the CDR3 DNA reads TGTGCCAGCAGCCAAACATTAATGACAGGGACTTATTCACCCCTCCACTTT.

The sample holds one count of this clone. This chain connects TRBV5-4 to TRBJ2-5; TRBD2 matches at 9 bases. The trim removed 0 bases at V and 5 bases at J, leaving 11 bases unmatched. This CDR3 contains 17 residues. Germline V CDR1 and CDR2: SGHNT, YYREEE (reference sequence). This CDR3 is CASSLATGSAGGETQYF. DNA for the CDR3: TGTGCCAGCAGCTTGGCCACAGGTTCCGCGGGGGGGGAGACCCAGTACTTC.

A remark on this clone: In the same sample, other DNA sequences code for this CDR3. J is TRBJ2-1 and V is TRBV24-1, with 13 positions matching TRBD2. After removal of 12 bases from V and 8 bases from J, the junction contained 6 bases not matched to a gene. The germline V gene has CDR1 KGHDR and CDR2 SFDVKD. The CDR3 spans 13 residues. CDR3 region: CASSLAGGYEQFF. The CDR3 DNA reads as TGTGCCTCCTCACTAGCGGGAGGGTATGAGCAGTTCTTC.

This chain joins TRBV11-2 and TRBJ2-1; D uncertain. The CDR3 runs 13 residues. Trimming left V 1 base short and J 4 bases short, with 5 bases between. Germline V gene lookup returns CDR1 SGHAT and CDR2 FQNNGV. CDR3 nucleotide sequence: TGTGCCAGCAGCTTAGCGGAGTACAATGAGCAGTTCTTC. It is translated as CASSLAEYNEQFF.

The rearrangement joins TRBV13 to TRBJ2-5, with 11 bases identical to TRBD2. This CDR3 is 16 amino acids long. J was trimmed by 5 bases and V by 0 bases; bases with no gene match: 5. Germline values: CDR1 PRHDT, CDR2 FYEKMQ (reference sequence). DNA of the CDR3: TGTGCCAGCAGCTTAGGACTAGCGGGAGTTATGGAGACCCAGTACTTC. Translated: CASSLGLAGVMETQYF.

The V gene is TRBV2, the J gene TRBJ2-5; TRBD2 is a possible D gene (6 bases). Germline V gene lookup returns CDR1 SNHLY and CDR2 FYNNEI. The CDR3 loop spans 11 amino acids. Trimming took off 11 bases at V and 2 bases at J, with 9 bases between the two ends. The CDR3 spells CAGGYQETQYF. DNA for the CDR3: TGTGCCGGAGGGTATCAAGAGACCCAGTACTTC.

V is TRBV7-9 and J is TRBJ2-3; TRBD2 aligns across 12 bases. The CDR3 runs to 15 residues. Looked up from germline, CDR1 is SEHNR and CDR2 is FQNEAQ (reference sequence). The CDR3 sequence: CAGASGREFTDTQYF. The CDR3 nucleotides are TGTGCAGGGGCTAGCGGGAGGGAATTCACAGATACGCAGTATTTT.

The chain uses TRBV6-1 and TRBJ2-7, with D perhaps matching TRBD2 (6 bases). V gave up 2 bases and J gave up 6 bases, with 20 bases separating them. This CDR3 is 16 amino acids long. Germline V CDR1 and CDR2: MNHNS, SASEGT. The CDR3 nucleotides are TGTGCCAGCAGTGAAAGAGTGGGAGGAAATACGGGCGAGCAGTACGTC. Translated: CASSERVGGNTGEQYV.

DNA of the CDR3: TGCGCCAGCAGCCAAGGTGGGGCTGAGCAGTTCTTC. It yields the protein CASSQGGAEQFF. This sequence joins TRBV4-1 and TRBJ2-1; TRBD1 is a possible D gene (5 bases). Trimming took off 1 base at V and 9 bases at J, with 7 bases between the two ends. The CDR3 covers 12 residues. Germline CDR1 and CDR2: MGHRA and YSYEKL.

This clone was seen more than once but under ten times. The chain recombines TRBV4-2 with TRBJ2-1; tentative D call: TRBD1 (6 bases). Germline V gene sequence: CDR1 LGHNA, CDR2 YNFKEQ. This CDR3 comprises 16 residues. The germline V and J ends were trimmed by 4 bases and 4 bases, with 17 bases remaining between them. This CDR3 reads CASSLTRDTGYNEQFF. The CDR3 DNA reads TGTGCCAGCAGCCTGACTCGGGACACCGGTTACAATGAGCAGTTCTTC.

The chain employs TRBV20-1 and TRBJ1-1; the D is unclear. This CDR3 spans 11 amino acids. V gave up 1 base and J gave up 11 bases, with 11 bases separating them. The germline V gene has CDR1 DFQATT and CDR2 SNEGSKA (reference sequence). CDR3: CSARGGSLAFF. The CDR3 DNA reads as TGCAGTGCTAGAGGTGGTAGTCTGGCTTTCTTT.

The chain uses TRBV9 and TRBJ2-3, with 9 bases fitting TRBD2. Trimming took 4 bases from V and 0 from J; bases not matched to a gene: 3. The germline V gene encodes CDR1 SGDLS and CDR2 YYNGEE. This CDR3 has 15 amino acids. In DNA form, the CDR3 reads TGTGCCAGCAGCCCAACTAGCGGGAGCACAGATACGCAGTATTTT. Its translation: CASSPTSGSTDTQYF. Using reference TRBV9 and TRBJ2-3 for the parts outside the CDR3, the full variable domain is DSGVTQTPKHLITATGQRVTLRCSPRSGDLSVYWYQQSLDQGLQFLIQYYNGEERAKGNILERFSAQQFPDLHSELNLSSLELGDSALYFCASSPTSGSTDTQYFGPGTRLTVL.

V is TRBV7-2 and J is TRBJ1-1, with a tentative D call TRBD1 (6 bases). Per germline, CDR1 SGHTA and CDR2 FQGNSA. The length of the CDR3 is 13 residues. Trimming cost V 5 bases and J 3 bases, with 10 bases left between them. CDR3 nucleotide sequence: TGTGCCAGCAGCCAGACAGGTTACACTGAAGCTTTCTTT. Residues: CASSQTGYTEAFF.

This clone was seen a handful of times. The V and J genes are TRBV28 and TRBJ1-6; D is perhaps TRBD1 (5 bases). Trimming stripped 5 bases from V and 8 bases from J, with 10 bases between. Per germline, CDR1 MDHEN and CDR2 SYDVKM. The CDR3 is made up of 13 amino acids. CDR3 DNA sequence: TGTGCCAGCAGTCAGGGACTGGATTCACCCCTCCACTTT. Protein sequence: CASSQGLDSPLHF.

The chain combines TRBV5-6 with TRBJ1-3; 8 bases line up with TRBD1. Per the germline V gene, CDR1 is SGHDT and CDR2 is YYEEEE. CDR3 length: 16 amino acids. V lost 5 bases and J lost 4; bases outside the gene matches: 11. As DNA, the CDR3 is TGTGCCAGCAGGGCCTGGGACAGGCCACTCGGAAACACCATATATTTT. It codes for CASRAWDRPLGNTIYF.

The chain has TRBV27 and TRBJ1-1, with TRBD1 matching 7 bases. The V gene end was trimmed by 4 bases and the J gene end by 1 base; junction bases not matched to a gene: 3. Germline V gene data show CDR1 as MNHEY and CDR2 as SMNVEV (reference sequence). CDR3 size: 14 residues. CDR3 nucleotide sequence: TGTGCCAGCAGTTGGGGGACAGCGAACACTGAAGCTTTCTTT. Its protein is CASSWGTANTEAFF.

The genes are TRBV19 and TRBJ1-5; D is possibly TRBD1 (5 bases). CDR3 length equals 14 residues. The germline V and J ends were trimmed by 3 bases and 4 bases, with 10 bases remaining between them. CDR1 LNHDA and CDR2 SQIVND come from the germline V gene (reference sequence). For the CDR3, the DNA is TGTGCCAGTAGTATCCAGGCAGGGAATCAGCCCCAGCATTTT. Translated: CASSIQAGNQPQHF.

The chain is built from TRBV5-4 and TRBJ2-1; D might be TRBD2 (6 bases). Germline V gene lookup returns CDR1 SGHNT and CDR2 YYREEE (reference sequence). The CDR3 runs 16 residues. The V end lost 4 bases, the J end lost 1 base, and 15 bases lay between the germline ends. The CDR3 here is CASSRDSLQSYNEQFF. The CDR3 DNA sequence: TGTGCCAGCAGCCGGGACTCCCTACAATCCTACAATGAGCAGTTCTTC.

This chain uses TRBV5-1 with TRBJ1-4, with unresolved D. The CDR3 spans 15 residues. V was trimmed by 0 bases and J by 7 bases, leaving 13 bases between them. Germline assignment: CDR1 SGHRS and CDR2 YFSETQ. This CDR3 reads CASSLDTTHSEKLFF. DNA for the CDR3: TGCGCCAGCAGCTTGGACACCACACACAGTGAAAAACTGTTTTTT.

The chain carries TRBV19 and TRBJ1-2, with 7 bases that match TRBD1. Germline V gene sequence: CDR1 LNHDA, CDR2 SQIVND (reference sequence). V shed 5 bases, J shed 3 bases, and the junction held 6 bases outside the gene matches. This CDR3 contains 14 residues. CDR3: CASSFTGTDYGYTF. The CDR3 nucleotides read TGTGCCAGTAGTTTTACCGGGACAGACTATGGCTACACCTTC.

The CDR3 spells CASSLDVDSYEQYF. In DNA, the CDR3 is TGCGCCAGCAGCTTGGATGTAGATAGCTACGAGCAGTACTTC. The genes are TRBV5-1 and TRBJ2-7; D remains unclear. Trimming pared 0 bases from V and 3 bases from J, leaving 10 bases between. This CDR3 region has 14 residues. Germline CDR1 and CDR2: SGHRS and YFSETQ.

The chain employs TRBV29-1 and TRBJ2-5; 9 bases are shared with TRBD2. CDR1 is SQVTM and CDR2 is ANQGSEA in the germline V gene. This CDR3 comprises 14 residues. J gave up 5 bases and V 5 bases, and 9 bases lay outside the gene matches. In DNA, the CDR3 is TGCAGCGTTTTAAGTCTAGCGGGATTGGAGACCCAGTACTTC. Translated, it gives CSVLSLAGLETQYF.

The chain carries TRBV6-1 and TRBJ2-7; maybe TRBD2 (5 bases). Per germline, CDR1 MNHNS and CDR2 SASEGT. The CDR3 extends over 15 amino acids. Trimming stripped 1 base from V and 2 bases from J, with 12 bases between. The CDR3 region is CASSEVKDGTYEQYF. The CDR3 DNA reads as TGTGCCAGCAGTGAAGTTAAGGACGGGACCTACGAGCAGTACTTC.

This clone was picked up one time. The J gene is TRBJ2-7, the V gene TRBV2; 8 positions match TRBD2. Trimming removed 4 bases from V and 7 bases from J; junction bases left unmatched: 3. The germline V gene encodes CDR1 SNHLY and CDR2 FYNNEI. The length of the CDR3 is 12 residues. CDR3 in DNA: TGTGCCAGCAGTGGCGGGGGGAGGGAGCAGTACTTC. It specifies CASSGGGREQYF.

This chain links TRBV10-2 with TRBJ2-3; no definite D call. This CDR3 region has 14 residues. V was pared by 6 bases and J by 0 bases, with 10 bases between. The germline CDR1 and CDR2 sequences are WSHSY and SAAADI. CDR3 in amino acids: CASRSQLSTDTQYF. CDR3 in DNA: TGCGCCAGCAGGAGTCAACTTAGCACAGATACGCAGTATTTT.

The chain couples TRBV5-1 to TRBJ2-1, with unresolved D. Deletions cut 0 bases from V and 5 bases from J, with 15 bases between. The CDR3 is 16 residues long. CDR1 SGHRS and CDR2 YFSETQ come from the germline V gene. The CDR3 DNA reads as TGCGCCAGCAGCTTGGCCGAATTTACAGTAGACAATGAGCAGTTCTTC. It codes for CASSLAEFTVDNEQFF.

The chain couples TRBV3-1 (or the pseudogene TRBV3-2) to TRBJ2-7; no clear D gene. The end of the DNA is better explained by TRBJ2-5, so the J call may be wrong. The CDR3 extends over 12 amino acids. Germline lookup yields CDR1 LGHDT and CDR2 YNNKEL (reference sequence). CDR3 loop: CASSLSERTQYF. The CDR3 coding sequence is TGTGCCAGCAGCCTAAGCGAGCGGACCCAGTACTTC.

The CDR3 nucleotides are TGTGCCAGCAGACCCTGGACAGGGGAAAAACTGTTTTTT. Its protein product is CASRPWTGEKLFF. V usage is TRBV12-3 or TRBV12-4 and J usage is TRBJ1-4, with 8 bases fitting TRBD1. V gave up 6 bases and J gave up 8 bases; unmatched junction bases: 5. The CDR3 is made up of 13 amino acids.